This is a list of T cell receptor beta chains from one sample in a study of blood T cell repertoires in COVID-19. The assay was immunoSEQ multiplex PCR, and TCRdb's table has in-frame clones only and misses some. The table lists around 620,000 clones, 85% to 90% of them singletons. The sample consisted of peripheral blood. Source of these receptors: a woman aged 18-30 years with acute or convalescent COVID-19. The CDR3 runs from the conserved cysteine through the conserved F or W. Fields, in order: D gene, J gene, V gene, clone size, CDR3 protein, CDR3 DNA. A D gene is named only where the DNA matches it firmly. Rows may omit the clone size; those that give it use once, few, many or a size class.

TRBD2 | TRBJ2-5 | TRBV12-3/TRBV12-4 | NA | CASGDYAETQYF | TGTGCCAGCGGGGACTACGCTGAGACCCAGTACTTC
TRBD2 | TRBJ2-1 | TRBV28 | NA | CASGKGLAGYNEQFF | TGTGCCAGCGGAAAGGGACTAGCGGGATACAATGAGCAGTTCTTC
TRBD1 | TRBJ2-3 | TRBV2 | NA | CASSDRQGMPDTQYF | TGTGCCAGCAGTGACAGACAGGGGATGCCAGATACGCAGTATTTT
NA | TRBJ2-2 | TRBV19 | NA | CASSSRQTNTGELFF | TGTGCCAGTAGTTCCCGACAGACGAACACCGGGGAGCTGTTTTTT
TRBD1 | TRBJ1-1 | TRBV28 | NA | CASSRVLRGRVNTEAFF | TGTGCCAGCAGTCGGGTACTTAGGGGGCGGGTGAACACTGAAGCTTTCTTT
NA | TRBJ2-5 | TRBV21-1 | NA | CASSIRPPRDRGRRSRETQYF | TGTGCCAGCAGCATCCGCCCCCCCAGGGACAGGGGGCGCAGGAGCCGGGAGACCCAGTACTTC
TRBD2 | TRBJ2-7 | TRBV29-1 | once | CSVAGEPGGRVNEQYF | TGCAGCGTTGCCGGGGAACCGGGGGGGCGCGTGAACGAGCAGTACTTC
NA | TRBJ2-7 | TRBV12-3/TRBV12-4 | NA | CASSGTFSYEQYF | TGTGCCAGCAGCGGGACATTTTCCTACGAGCAGTACTTC
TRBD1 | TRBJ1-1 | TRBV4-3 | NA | CASSQDRMGQGIGEAFF | TGCGCCAGCAGCCAAGATCGGATGGGACAGGGGATCGGTGAAGCTTTCTTT
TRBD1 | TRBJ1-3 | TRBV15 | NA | CATSRNRQGASGNTIYF | TGTGCCACCAGCAGAAACAGACAGGGGGCTTCTGGAAACACCATATATTTT
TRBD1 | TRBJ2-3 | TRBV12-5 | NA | CASGSGQASTDTQYF | TGTGCTAGTGGTTCCGGACAGGCTAGCACAGATACGCAGTATTTT
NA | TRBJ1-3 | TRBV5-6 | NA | CASSLGAGTIYF | TGTGCCAGCAGCTTGGGCGCGGGCACCATATATTTT
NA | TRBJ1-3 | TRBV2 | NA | CASSYTVSGNTIYF | TGTGCCAGCAGTTATACAGTCTCTGGAAACACCATATATTTT
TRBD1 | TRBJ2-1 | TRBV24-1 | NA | CATSDFTGDYNEQFF | TGTGCCACCAGTGATTTTACAGGGGACTACAATGAGCAGTTCTTC
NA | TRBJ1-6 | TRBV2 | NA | CASNREDRTPLHF | TGTGCCTCAAACCGGGAAGACCGTACGCCCCTCCACTTT
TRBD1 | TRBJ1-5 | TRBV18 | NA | CASSSGQGALDQPQHF | TGTGCCAGCTCATCTGGACAGGGGGCTTTGGATCAGCCCCAGCATTTT
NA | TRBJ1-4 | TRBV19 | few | CASSIGGSGSEKLFF | TGTGCCAGTAGTATAGGCGGTTCTGGGAGTGAAAAACTGTTTTTT
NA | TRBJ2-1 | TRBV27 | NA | CASSPFRNEQFF | TGTGCCAGCAGTCCCTTCAGGAATGAGCAGTTCTTC
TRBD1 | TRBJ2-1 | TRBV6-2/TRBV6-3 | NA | CASSYSGQGRYNEQFF | TGTGCCAGCAGTTACTCAGGACAGGGACGTTACAATGAGCAGTTCTTC
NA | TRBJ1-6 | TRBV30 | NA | CAWSQGGFSPLHF | TGTGCCTGGAGTCAGGGAGGATTCTCACCCCTCCACTTT
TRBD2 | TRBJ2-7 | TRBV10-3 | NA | CAIQGQTSGTYEQYF | TGTGCCATCCAAGGGCAGACTAGCGGAACCTACGAGCAGTACTTC
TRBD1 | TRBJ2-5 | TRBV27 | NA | CASSPRDRGGETQYF | TGTGCCAGCAGTCCCCGGGACAGGGGAGGCGAGACCCAGTACTTC
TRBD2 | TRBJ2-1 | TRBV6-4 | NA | CASSVAGGGNEQFF | TGTGCCAGCAGTGTAGCGGGGGGTGGCAATGAGCAGTTCTTC
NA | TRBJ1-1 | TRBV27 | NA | CASRRNLRGGAFF | TGTGCCAGCAGGCGAAACCTGAGGGGGGGAGCTTTCTTT
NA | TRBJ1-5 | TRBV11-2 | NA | CASSLEGHINQPQHF | TGTGCCAGCAGCTTAGAGGGACATATTAATCAGCCCCAGCATTTT
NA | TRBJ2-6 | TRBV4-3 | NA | CASSQYPGAGANVLTF | TGCGCCAGCAGCCAATACCCAGGGGCTGGGGCCAACGTCCTGACTTTC
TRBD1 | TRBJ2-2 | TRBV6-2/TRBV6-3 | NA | CASSYTGASTGELFF | TGTGCCAGCAGTTACACAGGGGCGAGCACCGGGGAGCTGTTTTTT
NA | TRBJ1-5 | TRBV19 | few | CASSINRDLQPQHF | TGTGCCAGTAGTATAAACAGGGATTTGCAGCCCCAGCATTTT
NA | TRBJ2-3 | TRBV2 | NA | CASSDRQGGADTQYF | TGTGCCAGCAGTGATCGGCAGGGTGGGGCAGATACGCAGTATTTT
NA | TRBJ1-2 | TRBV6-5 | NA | CASSYSGGANYGYTF | TGTGCCAGCAGTTACTCAGGAGGGGCTAACTATGGCTACACCTTC
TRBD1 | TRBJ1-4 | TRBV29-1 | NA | CSARDREAGKLFF | TGCAGCGCCCGGGACAGGGAGGCTGGAAAACTGTTTTTT
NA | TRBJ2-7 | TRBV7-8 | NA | CASSPGTFLYEQYF | TGTGCCAGCAGCCCCGGGACTTTCCTCTACGAGCAGTACTTC
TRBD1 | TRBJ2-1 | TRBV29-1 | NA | CSVLGQGDNEQFF | TGCAGCGTTCTGGGACAGGGGGACAATGAGCAGTTCTTC
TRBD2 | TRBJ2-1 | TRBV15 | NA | CATSSSGAELHSYNEQFF | TGTGCCACCAGCAGTAGCGGGGCAGAACTACACTCCTACAATGAGCAGTTCTTC
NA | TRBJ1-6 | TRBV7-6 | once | CASTAEGDSSPLHF | TGTGCCAGCACAGCTGAGGGGGATTCTTCACCCCTCCACTTT
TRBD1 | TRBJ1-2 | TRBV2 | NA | CASREEDRGLFGYTF | TGTGCCAGCAGGGAAGAGGACAGGGGGCTGTTTGGCTACACCTTC
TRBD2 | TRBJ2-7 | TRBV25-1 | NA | CASSESRELLDEQYF | TGTGCCAGCAGTGAATCGCGGGAGTTGCTCGACGAGCAGTACTTC
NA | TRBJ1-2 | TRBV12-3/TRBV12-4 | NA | CASSYSGYGYTF | TGTGCCAGCAGTTATTCAGGGTATGGCTACACCTTC
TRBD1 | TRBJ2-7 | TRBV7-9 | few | CASSPTGSYEQYF | TGTGCCAGCAGCCCGACAGGGAGCTACGAGCAGTACTTC
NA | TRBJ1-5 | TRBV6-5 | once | CASREYSNQPQHF | TGTGCCAGCAGGGAGTATAGCAATCAGCCCCAGCATTTT
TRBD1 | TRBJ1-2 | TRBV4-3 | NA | CASSQDFQGALGYTF | TGCGCCAGCAGCCAGGACTTTCAGGGGGCGCTTGGCTACACCTTC
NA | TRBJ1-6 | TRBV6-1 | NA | CASREALAANSPLHF | TGTGCCAGCAGAGAAGCGCTGGCGGCTAATTCACCCCTCCACTTT
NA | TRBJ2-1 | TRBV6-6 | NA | CASSPPRLGEQFF | TGTGCCAGCAGTCCGCCCCGACTCGGGGAGCAGTTCTTC
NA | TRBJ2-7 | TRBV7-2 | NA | CASSLTAYEQYF | TGTGCCAGCAGCTTAACAGCTTACGAGCAGTACTTC
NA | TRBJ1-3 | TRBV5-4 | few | CASSAGLSGNTIYF | TGTGCCAGCAGCGCAGGGTTATCTGGAAACACCATATATTTT
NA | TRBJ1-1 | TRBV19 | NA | CASSMVLRNTEAFF | TGTGCCAGTAGTATGGTTTTGAGGAACACTGAAGCTTTCTTT
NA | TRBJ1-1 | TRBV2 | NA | CASILGQGNTEAFF | NA
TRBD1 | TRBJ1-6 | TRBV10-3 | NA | CAISEWGGQVYNSPLHF | TGTGCCATCAGTGAGTGGGGGGGACAGGTCTATAATTCACCCCTCCACTTT
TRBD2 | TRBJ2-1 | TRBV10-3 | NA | CAIRSTSGAYNEQFF | TGTGCCATCAGGTCGACTAGCGGAGCTTACAATGAGCAGTTCTTC
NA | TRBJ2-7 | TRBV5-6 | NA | CASSSGGNEQYF | TGTGCCAGCAGCTCCGGGGGTAACGAGCAGTACTTC
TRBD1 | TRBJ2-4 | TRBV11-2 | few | CASSLDGRGLRSPIQYF | TGTGCCAGCAGCTTAGATGGCAGGGGGCTCCGTTCCCCCATTCAGTACTTC
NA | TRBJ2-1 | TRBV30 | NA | CAWNPPAQGDEQFF | TGTGCCTGGAACCCCCCGGCACAGGGCGATGAGCAGTTCTTC
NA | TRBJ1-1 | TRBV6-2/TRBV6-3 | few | CASSKMSGRNIVDTEAFF | TGTGCCAGCAGCAAAATGTCGGGGAGGAATATCGTGGACACTGAAGCTTTCTTT